The 9 T cell receptor beta chains reported below all come from one sample, sequenced in a study of T cell responses to AZD1222 COVID-19 vaccine. Clones were sequenced by immunoSEQ multiplex PCR, and TCRdb holds only the in-frame ones, with some missing. The table records approximately 170,000 clones, approximately 92% of them present only once. The material sequenced was peripheral blood, taken on day 0 of AZD1222 vaccination. Receptor source: an adult in good health.

This rearrangement joins TRBV6-2 or TRBV6-3 to TRBJ1-5, with 8 bases identical to TRBD1. Germline V gene data show CDR1 as MNHEY and CDR2 as SVGEGT. The CDR3 covers 17 residues. V shed 2 bases, J shed 1 base, and the junction held 7 bases outside the gene matches. The CDR3 nucleotides read TGTGCCAGCAGTTACGTCCAAGACAGGGGAAGCAATCAGCCCCAGCATTTT. Translating it yields CASSYVQDRGSNQPQHF.

This clone was picked up one time. This chain joins TRBV19 and TRBJ2-7; weak D call: TRBD1 (5 bases). Germline CDR1 LNHDA, CDR2 SQIVND (reference sequence). Trimming left V 5 bases short and J 2 bases short, with 13 bases between. This CDR3 is 14 amino acids long. The CDR3 loop is CASSPRAAAYEQYF. The CDR3, as DNA: TGTGCCAGTAGTCCCAGGGCGGCTGCCTACGAGCAGTACTTC.

This chain joins TRBV15 and TRBJ1-2; TRBD1 matches 7 bases. CDR3 size: 15 residues. V gave up 1 base and J gave up 4 bases; unmatched junction bases: 6. CDR1 is LNHNV and CDR2 is YYDKDF in the germline V gene (reference sequence). This CDR3 is CATSRGATGTYGYTF. CDR3 sequence (DNA): TGTGCCACCAGCAGAGGTGCGACAGGGACCTATGGCTACACCTTC.

The chain has TRBV19 and TRBJ1-6; D is possibly TRBD1 (5 bases). This CDR3 is 11 amino acids long. V lost 11 bases, J lost 8 bases, and 10 bases lay in between. Germline assignment: CDR1 LNHDA and CDR2 SQIVND (reference sequence). CDR3 amino acids: CASGFDSPLHF. Here the CDR3 DNA reads TGTGCCTCAGGGTTTGATTCACCCCTCCACTTT.

The chain links TRBV9 to TRBJ1-2; TRBD1 matches 9 bases. Losses at the gene ends were 4 bases for V and 8 bases for J; bases not matched to a gene: 9. CDR1 SGDLS and CDR2 YYNGEE come from the germline V gene. The CDR3 spans 14 residues. CDR3 in amino acids: CASSPGQGGSGYTF. The CDR3 DNA is TGTGCCAGCAGCCCGGGACAGGGCGGTTCGGGCTACACCTTC. The variable domain in full, with the rest retrieved from reference TRBV9 and TRBJ1-2, is DSGVTQTPKHLITATGQRVTLRCSPRSGDLSVYWYQQSLDQGLQFLIQYYNGEERAKGNILERFSAQQFPDLHSELNLSSLELGDSALYFCASSPGQGGSGYTFGSGTRLTVV.

The chain couples TRBV6-5 to TRBJ2-1, with a weak D call TRBD1 (5 bases). This CDR3 has 13 amino acids. From germline, CDR1 is MNHEY and CDR2 SVGAGI. The V and J ends lost 8 bases and 3 bases respectively, with 11 bases between them. In nucleotides, the CDR3 is TGTGCCAGCCATGACAGCCTCTACAATGAGCAGTTCTTC. It translates to CASHDSLYNEQFF.

The rearrangement uses TRBV29-1 and TRBJ1-2; D perhaps matches TRBD1 (6 bases). CDR3 size: 13 residues. The V and J ends lost 6 bases and 0 bases respectively, with 11 bases between them. The germline V gene has CDR1 SQVTM and CDR2 ANQGSEA. In nucleotides, the CDR3 is TGCAGCGTGAGTGGGGGCCCTAACTATGGCTACACCTTC. It codes for CSVSGGPNYGYTF.

The V and J genes are TRBV2 and TRBJ2-7; no clear D gene. CDR3 length: 16 residues. V was clipped by 1 base and J by 0 bases, with 13 bases between them. CDR1 SNHLY and CDR2 FYNNEI come from the germline V gene. CDR3 sequence: CASSEGPLPRSYEQYF. CDR3 coding DNA: TGTGCCAGCAGTGAAGGCCCCCTGCCCCGCTCCTACGAGCAGTACTTC. The whole variable domain, remainder taken from reference TRBV2 and TRBJ2-7, is EPEVTQTPSHQVTQMGQEVILRCVPISNHLYFYWYRQILGQKVEFLVSFYNNEISEKSEIFDDQFSVERPDGSNFTLKIRSTKLEDSAMYFCASSEGPLPRSYEQYFGPGTRLTVT.

V and J are TRBV9 and TRBJ1-2; 7 bases agree with TRBD1. Germline CDR1 is SGDLS and CDR2 is YYNGEE. Trimming at V came to 4 bases and at J to 9 bases, leaving 12 bases not matched to a gene. The CDR3 spans 14 residues. The CDR3 nucleotides read TGTGCCAGCAGCCCTCGGGACAGCCCTATGAGCTACACCTTC. Amino acid sequence: CASSPRDSPMSYTF.